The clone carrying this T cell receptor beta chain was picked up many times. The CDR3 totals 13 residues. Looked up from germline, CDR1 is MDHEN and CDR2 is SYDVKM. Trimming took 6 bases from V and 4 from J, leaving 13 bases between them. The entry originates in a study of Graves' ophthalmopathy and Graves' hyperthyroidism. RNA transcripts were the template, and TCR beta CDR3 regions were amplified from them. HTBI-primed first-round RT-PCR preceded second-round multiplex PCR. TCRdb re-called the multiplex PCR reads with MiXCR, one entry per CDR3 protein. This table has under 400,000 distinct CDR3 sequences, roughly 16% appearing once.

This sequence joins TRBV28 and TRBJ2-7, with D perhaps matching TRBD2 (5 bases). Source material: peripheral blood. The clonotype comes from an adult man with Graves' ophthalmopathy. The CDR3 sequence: CASSPRPGYEQYF. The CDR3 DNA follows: TGTGCCAGCAGCCCCAGACCGGGATACGAGCAGTACTTC.